The 27 T cell receptor beta chains given below trace back to one sample, sequenced in a study of identical twins (dated by TCRdb to the mid-2010s). The library was obtained by 5' RACE. Reads for this sample came from an Illumina HiSeq 2000. Using fastp at Q25 and MiXCR, TCRdb reprocessed the public reads and kept productive beta chains. Each CDR3 protein gets just one entry, which takes the most common genes and DNA from the rows behind it. The sample table lists about 550,000 distinct CDR3 sequences, about a fifth of them with a count of one. The ten biggest clones cover approximately 0.52% of the sample. These data also formed part of another study, on yellow fever vaccine responses in identical twins.

The material sequenced was CD4+ T cells sorted from blood. These receptors were collected from a woman aged 18 to 35 in good health.

This clonotype was observed a handful of times. The genes are TRBV12-1 and TRBJ2-5; the table's D call, TRBD2, has no DNA check behind it. TRBV12-1 is a pseudogene segment. The CDR3 has 15 residues. The DNA of the CDR3 is TGTGCCAGCACCTTTCCCGGACTAGCGGGTGAGACCCAGTACTTC. It codes for CASTFPGLAGETQYF.

The V call is TRBV20-1, the J call TRBJ2-1, with TRBD1 identical over 10 bases. V dropped 5 bases and J dropped 6; count of bases not matched to a gene: 4. The CDR3 loop spans 13 amino acids. The germline V gene encodes CDR1 DFQATT and CDR2 SNEGSKA (reference sequence). The CDR3 here is CSAEGDRGNEQFF. CDR3 sequence (DNA): TGCAGTGCTGAGGGGGACAGGGGCAATGAGCAGTTCTTC.

The chain uses TRBV27 and TRBJ1-5; 7 nucleotides align to TRBD1. The V and J ends lost 3 bases and 0 bases, in that order; junction bases with no gene match: 2. The CDR3 spans 15 residues. Germline lookup yields CDR1 MNHEY and CDR2 SMNVEV (reference sequence). CDR3 residues: CASSFTGVSNQPQHF. The CDR3 coding sequence is TGTGCCAGCAGTTTCACAGGGGTTAGCAATCAGCCCCAGCATTTT.

The gene calls are TRBV20-1 and TRBJ1-1; tentatively, D is TRBD1 (6 bases). This CDR3 is 14 amino acids long. Germline V CDR1 and CDR2: DFQATT, SNEGSKA (reference sequence). Trimming pared 0 bases from V and 6 bases from J, leaving 14 bases between. CDR3: CSARDTGNAAEAFF. Here the CDR3 DNA reads TGCAGTGCTAGAGATACAGGGAACGCGGCTGAAGCTTTCTTT.

In this sample, this clonotype turned up a few times. CDR3 in amino acids: CASSLQGDSQGEKLFF. The CDR3 DNA follows: TGCGCCAGCAGCTTGCAGGGGGACAGTCAGGGTGAAAAACTGTTTTTT. This sequence joins TRBV5-1 and TRBJ1-4; 7 nucleotides line up with TRBD1. In germline, CDR1 is SGHRS, CDR2 YFSETQ. The trim removed 1 base at V and 7 bases at J, leaving 10 bases unmatched. This CDR3 contains 16 residues.

The chain carries TRBV28 and TRBJ2-3, with TRBD1 as a possible D gene (6 bases). Trimming took off 8 bases at V and 4 bases at J, with 13 bases between the two ends. The CDR3 spans 13 residues. Germline V CDR1 and CDR2: MDHEN, SYDVKM. CDR3 protein: CASYRAIPDTQYF. The CDR3 nucleotides are TGTGCCAGCTACAGGGCCATTCCAGATACGCAGTATTTT.

This clonotype showed up just a few times. The chain has TRBV27 and TRBJ2-1; TRBD2 aligns across 12 bases. Germline assignment: CDR1 MNHEY and CDR2 SMNVEV (reference sequence). The ends lost 4 bases at V and 14 bases at J; junction bases unmatched: 6. There are 13 residues in the CDR3. CDR3: CASSSGLAGAKFF. The DNA for the CDR3 is TGTGCCAGCAGTTCGGGACTAGCGGGTGCGAAGTTCTTC.

This clonotype was counted only a few times. This chain connects TRBV27 to TRBJ2-3, with 7 positions matching TRBD2. The CDR3 is 14 amino acids. J lost 8 bases, V lost 2 bases, and 7 bases had no gene match. Per the germline V gene, CDR1 is MNHEY and CDR2 is SMNVEV (reference sequence). The CDR3 nucleotides read TGTGCCAGCAGTTTACGGACTAGTGAAGCTACGCAGTATTTT. Protein sequence: CASSLRTSEATQYF.

This clonotype was counted only a few times. J is TRBJ2-1 and V is TRBV24-1, with a weak D call TRBD2 (5 bases). Germline CDR1 reads KGHDR; CDR2 reads SFDVKD. V gave up 5 bases and J gave up 9 bases, with 13 bases separating them. This CDR3 region has 13 residues. The CDR3 is CATSGLASGEQFF. As DNA, the CDR3 is TGTGCCACCAGTGGCCTAGCATCCGGTGAGCAGTTCTTC.

The chain employs TRBV6-1 and TRBJ1-1; D gene unclear. CDR3 length: 15 amino acids. Germline V lookup: CDR1 MNHNS, CDR2 SASEGT. The V end lost 4 bases, the J end lost 0 bases, and 12 bases lay between the germline ends. The DNA of the CDR3 is TGTGCCAGCAGTGGAGGACGCCCGTTGAACACTGAAGCTTTCTTT. Amino acids: CASSGGRPLNTEAFF.

This clonotype was found a few times. The J gene is TRBJ2-7, the V gene TRBV5-1, with D perhaps assigned TRBD1 or TRBD2 (5 bases each). V was shortened by 3 bases and J by 7 bases, with 14 bases between the two germline ends. This CDR3 has 13 amino acids. CDR1 SGHRS and CDR2 YFSETQ come from the germline V gene. The CDR3 is CASSSGPPREQYF. The CDR3 DNA follows: TGCGCCAGCAGCTCGGGGCCTCCTAGAGAGCAGTACTTC.

This rearrangement joins TRBV4-1 to TRBJ2-2; D tentatively fits TRBD1 or TRBD2 (5 bases each). The CDR3 is made up of 18 amino acids. Trimming left V 0 bases short and J 7 bases short, with 21 bases between. Germline V lookup: CDR1 MGHRA, CDR2 YSYEKL. The CDR3 sequence is CASSQEAFGTSVSGELFF. The CDR3 DNA reads TGCGCCAGCAGCCAAGAAGCCTTCGGGACCTCAGTCAGCGGGGAGCTGTTTTTT.

This clonotype was picked up a small number of times. The chain is built from TRBV10-3 and TRBJ1-2, with D perhaps TRBD1 (5 bases). The CDR3 sequence is 14 residues long. Deletions cut 8 bases from V and 5 bases from J, with 18 bases between. CDR1 is ENHRY and CDR2 is SYGVKD in the germline V gene. Written as DNA, the CDR3 is TGTGCCATCTCCCCGGGGGGGGGGTTGTATGGCTACACCTTC. This translates into CAISPGGGLYGYTF.

The chain joins TRBV11-2 to TRBJ1-1, with D perhaps TRBD1 (6 bases). This CDR3 is built from 15 residues. The V gene's germline CDR1 is SGHAT and CDR2 FQNNGV. V gave up 1 base and J gave up 0 bases, with 9 bases separating them. The CDR3 sequence: CASSLAGTLNTEAFF. CDR3 sequence (DNA): TGTGCCAGCAGCTTAGCTGGGACACTGAACACTGAAGCTTTCTTT.

The gene calls are TRBV11-2 and TRBJ2-3; 8 bases line up with TRBD1. V was pared by 7 bases and J by 3 bases, with 18 bases of the junction left unmatched. CDR3 size: 18 residues. Germline assignment: CDR1 SGHAT and CDR2 FQNNGV. DNA for the CDR3: TGTGCCAGCACCTATCCGGACAGGGTAGTCCGTCTAACAGATACGCAGTATTTT. Amino acids: CASTYPDRVVRLTDTQYF.

The J gene is TRBJ2-1, the V gene TRBV11-3; 8 bases are a match to TRBD2. The germline gives CDR1 SGHNT, CDR2 YENEEA. Unmatched junction bases numbered 6, after V lost 10 bases and J lost 4 bases. The CDR3 spans 13 residues. The CDR3 region is CATGSGSYNEQFF. The CDR3 nucleotides read TGTGCCACAGGAAGCGGGAGTTACAATGAGCAGTTCTTC. Using reference TRBV11-3 and TRBJ2-1 for the parts outside the CDR3, the full variable domain is EAGVVQSPRYKIIEKKQPVAFWCNPISGHNTLYWYLQNLGQGPELLIRYENEEAVDDSQLPKDRFSAERLKGVDSTLKIQPAELGDSAVYLCATGSGSYNEQFFGPGTRLTVL.

In this sample, this clonotype turned up a few times. V gene TRBV5-1 combines with J gene TRBJ2-3; a weak D match, TRBD1 (5 bases). CDR1 SGHRS and CDR2 YFSETQ come from the germline V gene. The CDR3 runs to 17 residues. V was shortened by 0 bases and J by 0 bases, with 14 bases between the two germline ends. The CDR3 DNA reads TGCGCCAGCAGCTTGGTAAAGACAGAGCCTAGCACAGATACGCAGTATTTT. Translated, it gives CASSLVKTEPSTDTQYF.

The J gene is TRBJ2-1, the V gene TRBV21-1; the DNA was not compared with TRBD1, the D call given in the table. TRBV21-1 constitutes a pseudogene. The CDR3 runs 14 residues. CDR3 in DNA: TGTGCCAGCAGGGGACAGGGCTTCTACAATGAGCAGTTCTTC. Protein sequence: CASRGQGFYNEQFF.

The chain joins TRBV5-1 to TRBJ2-3, with D perhaps given as TRBD1 or TRBD2 (5 bases each). V was trimmed by 4 bases and J by 2 bases, leaving 17 bases between them. CDR3 size: 16 residues. From germline, CDR1 is SGHRS and CDR2 YFSETQ. In DNA, the CDR3 is TGCGCCAGCAGCGTTAATGGGGGAGCCGACACAGATACGCAGTATTTT. It yields the protein CASSVNGGADTDTQYF.

In its sample, this clonotype was seen a few times. The J gene is TRBJ2-5, the V gene TRBV7-9; the D gene is possibly TRBD2 (7 bases). The CDR3 contains 16 residues. The germline V gene has CDR1 SEHNR and CDR2 FQNEAQ (reference sequence). V lost 4 bases and J lost 5, with 20 bases in between. The chain's CDR3 is CASSSEGLTQGETQYF. The CDR3 DNA reads TGTGCCAGCAGCTCGGAGGGACTAACCCAGGGGGAGACCCAGTACTTC. Full variable domain (missing parts from reference TRBV7-9 and TRBJ2-5): DTGVSQNPRHKITKRGQNVTFRCDPISEHNRLYWYRQTLGQGPEFLTYFQNEAQLEKSRLLSDRFSAERPKGSFSTLEIQRTEQGDSAMYLCASSSEGLTQGETQYFGPGTRLLVL.

This clonotype has a handful of counts. This chain joins TRBV5-1 and TRBJ2-5, with a tentative D call TRBD1 (5 bases). This CDR3 contains 15 residues. The germline V and J ends were trimmed by 0 bases and 5 bases, with 14 bases remaining between them. Per germline, CDR1 SGHRS and CDR2 YFSETQ. The CDR3 here is CASSLGGQLGETQYF. In nucleotides, the CDR3 is TGCGCCAGCAGCTTGGGAGGACAACTCGGGGAGACCCAGTACTTC.

The chain recombines TRBV7-9 with TRBJ2-7, with TRBD1 matching 7 bases. CDR1 is SEHNR, CDR2 FQNEAQ, per germline (reference sequence). V dropped 5 bases and J dropped 4; count of bases not matched to a gene: 2. The CDR3 consists of 12 residues. CDR3 sequence reads: CASSKQGYEQYV. As DNA, the CDR3 is TGTGCCAGCAGCAAACAGGGGTACGAGCAGTACGTC.

This clonotype was seen more than once but under ten times. The rearrangement joins TRBV28 to TRBJ2-1; tentatively, D is TRBD1 (6 bases). V lost 4 bases, J lost 3 bases, and 13 bases lay in between. Per the germline V gene, CDR1 is MDHEN and CDR2 is SYDVKM. The CDR3 contains 15 residues. CDR3 coding DNA: TGTGCCAGCAGTTCCCCGCAGGGGATCTACAATGAGCAGTTCTTC. This encodes CASSSPQGIYNEQFF.

Of note for this clonotype: The junction shows a germline mismatch at one end, possibly a read error. The chain links TRBV27 to TRBJ1-1; unclear D gene. The CDR3 is made up of 15 amino acids. Germline lookup yields CDR1 MNHEY and CDR2 SMNVEV (reference sequence). The CDR3 DNA reads TGCACCAGCAGTCTAGATGGACGGCTGGGAACTGAAGCTTTCTTT. Amino acid sequence: CTSSLDGRLGTEAFF.

This clonotype was recorded a few times. The rearrangement joins TRBV4-1 to TRBJ2-5; weak D call: TRBD2 (5 bases). The germline V gene encodes CDR1 MGHRA and CDR2 YSYEKL. Trimming shortened V by 0 bases and J by 5 bases, and 22 bases separated the two germline ends. This CDR3 comprises 18 residues. The CDR3 reads CASSQEFDRTNPGETQYF. The CDR3 DNA reads TGCGCCAGCAGCCAAGAATTTGATCGGACGAACCCGGGGGAGACCCAGTACTTC.

This clonotype was counted only a few times. The V gene is TRBV12-3 or TRBV12-4, the J gene TRBJ1-2; 8 bases are shared with TRBD1. The V gene end was trimmed by 5 bases and the J gene end by 3 bases; junction bases not matched to a gene: 5. The CDR3 length is 14 residues. CDR3 protein: CASSPDRVDYGYTF. CDR3 coding DNA: TGTGCCAGCAGTCCGGACAGGGTCGACTATGGCTACACCTTC.

CDR3 nucleotide sequence: TGTGCCAGCAGGTTAACTAGCGGAGCCTACAATGAGCAGTTCTTC. Amino acid sequence: CASRLTSGAYNEQFF. V is TRBV7-6 and J is TRBJ2-1, with 8 bases aligning to TRBD2. This CDR3 has 15 amino acids. J gave up 2 bases and V 6 bases, and 6 bases lay outside the gene matches. Germline CDR1 and CDR2: SGHVS and FNYEAQ. Variable domain in full (rest from reference TRBV7-6 and TRBJ2-1): GAGVSQSPRYKVTKRGQDVALRCDPISGHVSLYWYRQALGQGPEFLTYFNYEAQQDKSGLPNDRFSAERPEGSISTLTIQRTEQRDSAMYRCASRLTSGAYNEQFFGPGTRLTVL.